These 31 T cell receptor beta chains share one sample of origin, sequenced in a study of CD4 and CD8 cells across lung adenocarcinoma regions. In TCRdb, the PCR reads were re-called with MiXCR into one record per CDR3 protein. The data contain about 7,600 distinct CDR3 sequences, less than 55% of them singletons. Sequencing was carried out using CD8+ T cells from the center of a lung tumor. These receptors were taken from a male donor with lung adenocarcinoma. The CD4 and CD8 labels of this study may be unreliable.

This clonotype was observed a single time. The CDR3: CAWSSDRGYQETQYF. Written as DNA, the CDR3 is TGTGCCTGGAGTAGCGACAGGGGGTACCAAGAGACCCAGTACTTC. The V call is TRBV30, the J call TRBJ2-5; 9 bases match TRBD1. The junction had 4 bases not matched to a gene; V was cut back by 2 bases and J by 0 bases. CDR1 GTSNPN and CDR2 SVGIG come from the germline V gene (reference sequence). CDR3 length: 15 residues.

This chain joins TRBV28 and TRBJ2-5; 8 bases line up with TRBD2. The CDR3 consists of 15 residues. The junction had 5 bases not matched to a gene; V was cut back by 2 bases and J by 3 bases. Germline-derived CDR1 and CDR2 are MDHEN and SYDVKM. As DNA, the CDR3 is TGTGCCAGCAGTTTAGCGGGAGGCCCGAAAGAGACCCAGTACTTC. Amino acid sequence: CASSLAGGPKETQYF.

The CDR3 DNA follows: TGTGCCAGCAGTTCTCTCGGGTCCACTTCCTACGAGCAGTACTTC. Its protein is CASSSLGSTSYEQYF. V and J are TRBV6-5 and TRBJ2-7; D unclear. Germline CDR1 is MNHEY and CDR2 is SVGAGI. This CDR3 is built from 15 residues. Trimming took 4 bases from V and 1 from J, leaving 14 bases between them.

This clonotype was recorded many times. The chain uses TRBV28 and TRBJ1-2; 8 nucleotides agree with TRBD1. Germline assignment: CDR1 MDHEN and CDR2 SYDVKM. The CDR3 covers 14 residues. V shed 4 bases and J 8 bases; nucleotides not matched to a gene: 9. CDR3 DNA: TGTGCCAGCAGTTCGACAGGGGAAACCGTGGGCTACACCTTC. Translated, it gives CASSSTGETVGYTF.

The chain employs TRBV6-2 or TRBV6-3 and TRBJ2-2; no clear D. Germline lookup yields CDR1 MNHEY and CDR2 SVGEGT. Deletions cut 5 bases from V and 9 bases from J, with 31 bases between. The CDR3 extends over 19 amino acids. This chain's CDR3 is CASSKITRRITKVPRELFF. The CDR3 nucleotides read TGTGCCAGCAGTAAAATTACTCGCAGGATTACCAAAGTGCCGCGGGAGCTGTTTTTT.

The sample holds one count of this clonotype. CDR3: CASSPLSGGETQYF. CDR3 coding DNA: TGTGCCAGCAGTCCTCTTAGCGGGGGTGAGACCCAGTACTTC. The gene calls are TRBV27 and TRBJ2-5, with 9 bases that match TRBD2. This CDR3 is 14 amino acids long. CDR1 MNHEY and CDR2 SMNVEV come from the germline V gene (reference sequence). V gave up 5 bases and J gave up 5 bases; unmatched junction bases: 6.

DNA for the CDR3: TGTGCCAGCAGCCAAGATCCCGGTTGGGGCGAGCAGTACTTC. Its protein product is CASSQDPGWGEQYF. V and J are TRBV3-1 and TRBJ2-7; D is uncertain. The CDR3 length is 14 residues. The germline V gene encodes CDR1 LGHDT and CDR2 YNNKEL (reference sequence). Trimming took 0 bases from V and 6 from J, leaving 12 bases between them.

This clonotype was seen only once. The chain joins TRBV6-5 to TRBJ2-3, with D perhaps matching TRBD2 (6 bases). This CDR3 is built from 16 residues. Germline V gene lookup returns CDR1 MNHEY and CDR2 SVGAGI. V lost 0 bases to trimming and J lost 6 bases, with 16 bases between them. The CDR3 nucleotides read TGTGCCAGCAGTTACTCACCGGGACCCGGAGGGGATACGCAGTATTTT. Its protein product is CASSYSPGPGGDTQYF.

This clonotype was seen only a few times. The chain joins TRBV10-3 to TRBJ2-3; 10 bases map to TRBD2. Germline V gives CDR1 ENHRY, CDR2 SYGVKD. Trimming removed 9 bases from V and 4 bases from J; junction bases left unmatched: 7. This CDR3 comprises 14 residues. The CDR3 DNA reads TGTGCCATAAAGCGGGAGGGGGTTTCAGATACGCAGTATTTT. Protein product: CAIKREGVSDTQYF.

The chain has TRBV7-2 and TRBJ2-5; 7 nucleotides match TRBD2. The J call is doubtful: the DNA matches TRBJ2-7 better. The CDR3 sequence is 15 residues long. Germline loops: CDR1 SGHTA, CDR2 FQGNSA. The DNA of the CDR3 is TGTGCCAGCAGCTTAGCTTGGAGCGGGAACTACGAGCAGTACTTC. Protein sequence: CASSLAWSGNYEQYF.

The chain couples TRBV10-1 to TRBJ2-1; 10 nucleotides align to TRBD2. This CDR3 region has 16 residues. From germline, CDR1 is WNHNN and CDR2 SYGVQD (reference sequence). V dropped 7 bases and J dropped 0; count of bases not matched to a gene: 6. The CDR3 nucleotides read TGCGCCAGCATTGGCGCTAGCGGGAGCTCCTACAATGAGCAGTTCTTC. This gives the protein CASIGASGSSYNEQFF.

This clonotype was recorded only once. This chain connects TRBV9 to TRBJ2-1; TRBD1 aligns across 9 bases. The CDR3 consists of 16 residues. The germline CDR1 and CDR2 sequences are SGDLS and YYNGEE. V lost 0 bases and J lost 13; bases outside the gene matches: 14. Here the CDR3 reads CASSVAAGQGFGTQFF. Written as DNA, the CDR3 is TGTGCCAGCAGCGTAGCTGCGGGACAGGGATTCGGGACCCAGTTCTTC.

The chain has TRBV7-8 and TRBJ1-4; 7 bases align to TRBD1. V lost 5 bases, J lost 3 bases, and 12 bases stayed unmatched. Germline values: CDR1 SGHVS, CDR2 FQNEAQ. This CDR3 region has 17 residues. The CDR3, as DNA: TGTGCCAGCAGCCCTCGACAGGGCGGTCGGTCTAATGAAAAACTGTTTTTT. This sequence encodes CASSPRQGGRSNEKLFF.

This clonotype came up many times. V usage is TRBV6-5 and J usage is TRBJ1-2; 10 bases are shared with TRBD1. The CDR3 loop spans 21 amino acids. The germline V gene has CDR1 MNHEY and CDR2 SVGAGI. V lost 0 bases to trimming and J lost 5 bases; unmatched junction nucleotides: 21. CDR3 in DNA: TGTGCCAGCAGTTACTCGGGGATAAATGCGGGACAGGGGAGGGGAGCTTATGGCTACACCTTC. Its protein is CASSYSGINAGQGRGAYGYTF.

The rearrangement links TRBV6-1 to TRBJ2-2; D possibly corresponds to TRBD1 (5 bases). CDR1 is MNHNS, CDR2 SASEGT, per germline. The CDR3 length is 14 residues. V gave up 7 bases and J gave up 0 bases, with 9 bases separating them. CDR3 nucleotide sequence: TGTGCCAGCACGGCAGGGCCGAACACCGGGGAGCTGTTTTTT. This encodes CASTAGPNTGELFF.

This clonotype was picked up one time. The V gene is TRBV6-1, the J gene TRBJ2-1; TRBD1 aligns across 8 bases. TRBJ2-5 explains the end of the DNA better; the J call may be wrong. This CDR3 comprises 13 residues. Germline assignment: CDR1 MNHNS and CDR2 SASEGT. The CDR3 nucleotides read TGTGCCAGCAGTGAAGACAGGGGGGAGACCCAGTACTTC. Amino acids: CASSEDRGETQYF.

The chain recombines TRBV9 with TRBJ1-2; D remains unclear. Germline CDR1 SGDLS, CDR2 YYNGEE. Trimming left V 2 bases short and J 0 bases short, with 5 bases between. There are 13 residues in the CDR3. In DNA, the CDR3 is TGTGCCAGCAGCGTCGACACTAACTATGGCTACACCTTC. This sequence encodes CASSVDTNYGYTF.

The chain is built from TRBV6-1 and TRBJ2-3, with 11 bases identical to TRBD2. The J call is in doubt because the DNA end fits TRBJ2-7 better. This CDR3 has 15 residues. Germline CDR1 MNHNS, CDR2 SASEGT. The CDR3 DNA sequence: TGTGCCAGCAGTGAAACGGGACTAGCGGACAATGAGCAGTACTTC. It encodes CASSETGLADNEQYF.

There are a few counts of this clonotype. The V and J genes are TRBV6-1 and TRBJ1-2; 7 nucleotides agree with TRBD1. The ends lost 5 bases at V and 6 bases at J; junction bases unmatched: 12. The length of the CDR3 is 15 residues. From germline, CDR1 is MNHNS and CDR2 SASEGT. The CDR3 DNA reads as TGTGCCAGCAGTCCGGGGACAGCCGGGAGGGATGGCTACACCTTC. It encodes CASSPGTAGRDGYTF.

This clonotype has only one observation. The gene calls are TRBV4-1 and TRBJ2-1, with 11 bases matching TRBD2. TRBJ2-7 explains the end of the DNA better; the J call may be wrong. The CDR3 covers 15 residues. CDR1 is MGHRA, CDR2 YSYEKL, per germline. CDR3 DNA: TGCGCCAGCAGCCAGGGGACTAGCGGCCAATACGAGCAGTACTTC. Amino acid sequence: CASSQGTSGQYEQYF.

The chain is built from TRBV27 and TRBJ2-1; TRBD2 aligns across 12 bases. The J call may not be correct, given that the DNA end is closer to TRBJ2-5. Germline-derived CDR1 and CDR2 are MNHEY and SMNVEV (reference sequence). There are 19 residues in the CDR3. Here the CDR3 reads CASSSRVSSGRGDPETQYF. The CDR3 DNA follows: TGTGCCAGCAGTTCCCGCGTGTCTAGCGGGAGGGGAGACCCGGAGACCCAGTACTTC.

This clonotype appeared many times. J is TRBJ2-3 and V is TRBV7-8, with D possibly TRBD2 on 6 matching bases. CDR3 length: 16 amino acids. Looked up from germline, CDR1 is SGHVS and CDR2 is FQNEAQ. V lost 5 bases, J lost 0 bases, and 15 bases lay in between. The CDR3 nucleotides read TGTGCCAGCAGCATACTTCACGGGACTAGCACAGATACGCAGTATTTT. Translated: CASSILHGTSTDTQYF.

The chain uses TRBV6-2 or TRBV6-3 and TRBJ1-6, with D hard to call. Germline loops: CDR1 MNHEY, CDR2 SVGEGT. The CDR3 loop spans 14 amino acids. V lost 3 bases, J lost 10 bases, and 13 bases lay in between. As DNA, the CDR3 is TGTGCCAGCAGTTATCGAGCTTTAGGGTCACCCCTCCACTTT. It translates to CASSYRALGSPLHF.

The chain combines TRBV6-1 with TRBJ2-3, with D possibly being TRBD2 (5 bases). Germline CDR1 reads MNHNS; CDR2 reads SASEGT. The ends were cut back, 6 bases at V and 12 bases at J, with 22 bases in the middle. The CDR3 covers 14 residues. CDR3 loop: CASRRVGATDTQYF. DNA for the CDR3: TGTGCCAGCAGACGGGTGGGAGCCACAGACACTCAGTATTTT.

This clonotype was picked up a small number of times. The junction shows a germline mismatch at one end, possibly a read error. The DNA for the CDR3 is TGTGCCAGCAGCGAAGGGACAGGTGTCAATGAGCAGTTCTTC. Translated: CASSEGTGVNEQFF. The chain carries TRBV6-1 and TRBJ2-1, with TRBD1 matching over 8 bases. Per the germline V gene, CDR1 is MNHNS and CDR2 is SASEGT. The CDR3 runs 14 residues.

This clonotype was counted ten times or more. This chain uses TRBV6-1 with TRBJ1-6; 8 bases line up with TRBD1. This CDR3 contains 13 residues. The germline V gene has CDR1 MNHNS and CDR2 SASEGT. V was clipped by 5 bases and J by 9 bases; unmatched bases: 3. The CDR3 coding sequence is TGTGCCAGCAGTACGACAGGGGTTTCACCCCTCCACTTT. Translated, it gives CASSTTGVSPLHF.

CDR3 coding DNA: TGCGCCAGCAGCCAAGATCCTAACCAAGAGACCCAGTACTTC. This codes for CASSQDPNQETQYF. This rearrangement joins TRBV4-1 to TRBJ2-5; no definite D call. The CDR3 loop spans 14 amino acids. CDR1 is MGHRA, CDR2 YSYEKL, per germline. V was shortened by 0 bases and J by 0 bases, with 5 bases between the two germline ends.

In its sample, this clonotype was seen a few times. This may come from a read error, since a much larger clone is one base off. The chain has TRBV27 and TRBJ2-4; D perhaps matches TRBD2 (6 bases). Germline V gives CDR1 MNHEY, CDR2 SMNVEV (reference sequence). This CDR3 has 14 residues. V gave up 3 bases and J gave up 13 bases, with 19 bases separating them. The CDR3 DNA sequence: TGTGCCAGCAGTTTTGGGTCGACTGGCCGGGAGCAGTACTTC. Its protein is CASSFGSTGREQYF.

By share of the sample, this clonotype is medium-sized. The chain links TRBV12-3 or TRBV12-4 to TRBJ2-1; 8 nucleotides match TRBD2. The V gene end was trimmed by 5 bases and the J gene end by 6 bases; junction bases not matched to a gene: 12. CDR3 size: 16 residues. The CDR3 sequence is CASSNPGLGRFNEQFF. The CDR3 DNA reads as TGTGCCAGCAGTAACCCGGGACTAGGGCGATTCAATGAGCAGTTCTTC.

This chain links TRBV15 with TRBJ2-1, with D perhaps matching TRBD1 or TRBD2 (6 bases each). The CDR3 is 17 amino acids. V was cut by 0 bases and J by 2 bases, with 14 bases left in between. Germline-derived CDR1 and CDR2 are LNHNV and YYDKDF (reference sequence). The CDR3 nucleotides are TGTGCCACCAGCAGAGATGGTAGGGGGGTCGCCTACAATGAGCAGTTCTTC. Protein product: CATSRDGRGVAYNEQFF.

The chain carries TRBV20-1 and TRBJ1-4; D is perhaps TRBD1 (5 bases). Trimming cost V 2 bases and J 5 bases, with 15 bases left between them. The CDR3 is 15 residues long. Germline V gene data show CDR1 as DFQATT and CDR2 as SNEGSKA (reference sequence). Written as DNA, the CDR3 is TGCAGTGCTAGATCTTGGGACGGGTTAAATGAAAAACTGTTTTTT. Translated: CSARSWDGLNEKLFF.